The T cell receptor (beta chain) described here comes from a study of blood T cell repertoires in COVID-19. On the study more broadly: Acute and convalescent COVID-19 samples came from the United States, Italy and Spain. T cells, B-cell-depleted T cells, or PBMCs supplied cDNA or gDNA.

The germline V gene encodes CDR1 LGHNA and CDR2 YNFKEQ. Trimming cost V 1 base and J 0 bases, with 10 bases left between them. The CDR3 runs 17 residues. Per the original data handling: Counts of nucleated cells, estimated from reference gene primer amplification, were obtained. Sequencing was performed with immunoSEQ multiplex PCR; in TCRdb, only in-frame clones are kept and a portion is missing. V, J and clone size are taken as reported in that table, and D and trimming were inferred from the DNA itself. Here the sample spans some 320,000 clones, around nine tenths being singletons. Two consecutive negative NP/OP PCR tests, clearance, or resolved symptoms defined Cohort 3 recovery. This clone occurred once.

The rearrangement uses TRBV4-2 and TRBJ2-6; maybe TRBD2 (5 bases). The sample comprised PBMCs or T cells enriched from blood (not recorded which). The sequence came from a man in his 60s who had recovered from COVID-19. The CDR3 loop reads CASSQGSGSSGANVLTF. The CDR3 region has the DNA TGTGCCAGCAGCCAAGGATCGGGGTCCTCTGGGGCCAACGTCCTGACTTTC.